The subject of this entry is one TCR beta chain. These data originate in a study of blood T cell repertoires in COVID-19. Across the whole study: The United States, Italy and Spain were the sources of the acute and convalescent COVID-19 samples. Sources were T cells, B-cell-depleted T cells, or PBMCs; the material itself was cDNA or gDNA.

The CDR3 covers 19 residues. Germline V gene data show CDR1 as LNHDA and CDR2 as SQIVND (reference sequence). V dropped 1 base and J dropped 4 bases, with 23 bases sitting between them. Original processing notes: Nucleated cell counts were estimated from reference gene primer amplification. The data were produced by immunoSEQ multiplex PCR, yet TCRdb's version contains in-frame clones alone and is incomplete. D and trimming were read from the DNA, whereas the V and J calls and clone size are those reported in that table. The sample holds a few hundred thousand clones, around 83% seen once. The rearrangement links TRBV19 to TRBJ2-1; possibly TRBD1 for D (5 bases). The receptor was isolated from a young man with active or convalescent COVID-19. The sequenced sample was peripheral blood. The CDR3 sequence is CASSIVLTVHTLPYNEQFF. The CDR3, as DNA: TGTGCCAGTAGTATAGTCCTGACAGTCCACACCTTACCGTACAATGAGCAGTTCTTC.